Listed below are T cell receptor beta chains from one sample, sequenced in a study of T cells in localized non-small cell lung cancer. Some clones are missing from TCRdb's copy, which holds only in-frame ones; the method was immunoSEQ multiplex PCR. The sample records about 1,600 clones, roughly a quarter being singletons. This specimen consisted of normal lung tissue next to the tumor, obtained before any cancer treatment. The receptors come from a female donor older than 55 with stage I squamous cell lung carcinoma. Each CDR3 is given with its conserved first and last residue. The order of the fields is D gene, V gene, clone size, J gene, CDR3 protein, CDR3 DNA. The D gene is left open where the match is weak. Not all rows give a size; the values are once, few, many and, for expanded clones, a class.

TRBD1,TRBV11-3,few,TRBJ2-5,CASSLITGTGIETQYF,TGTGCCAGCAGCTTAATAACGGGGACAGGAATAGAGACCCAGTACTTC
.,TRBV11-3,.,TRBJ2-1,CASSLGDRVTNEQFF,TGTGCCAGCAGCTTAGGGGACCGAGTAACCAATGAGCAGTTCTTC
.,TRBV19,once,TRBJ1-1,CASSTGRLSGTEAFF,TGTGCCAGTAGTACTGGGCGACTATCGGGCACTGAAGCTTTCTTT
.,TRBV9,.,TRBJ2-5,CASGGTGETQYF,TGTGCCAGCGGAGGAACCGGGGAGACCCAGTACTTC
TRBD2,TRBV19,.,TRBJ2-1,CASSIGASGGRNEQFF,TGTGCCAGTAGTATAGGGGCTAGCGGGGGCAGGAATGAGCAGTTCTTC
.,TRBV11-3,few,TRBJ2-1,CASSVGMAGNNEQFF,TGTGCCAGCAGTGTGGGGATGGCGGGGAACAATGAGCAGTTCTTC
TRBD1,TRBV18,large,TRBJ1-2,CASSMTGGDGGYTF,TGTGCCAGCTCCATGACAGGGGGCGATGGAGGCTACACCTTC
.,TRBV6-8,few,TRBJ1-2,CASNLEKNYGYTF,TGTGCCAGCAACCTCGAAAAAAACTATGGCTACACCTTC
.,TRBV30,.,TRBJ1-1,CAWSKQGNTEAFF,TGTGCCTGGAGTAAACAGGGGAACACTGAAGCTTTCTTT
.,TRBV6-8,medium-sized,TRBJ2-7,CASSPLGLYEQYF,TGTGCCAGCAGTCCGCTGGGACTCTACGAGCAGTACTTC
TRBD2,TRBV11-3,few,TRBJ2-1,CASSLTVAGAFDSNEQFF,TGTGCCAGCAGCTTAACGGTAGCGGGGGCCTTCGACTCCAATGAGCAGTTCTTC
.,TRBV14,few,TRBJ2-5,CASSQGLGSIQETQYF,TGTGCCAGCAGCCAAGGACTCGGGTCGATCCAAGAGACCCAGTACTTC
TRBD1,TRBV29-1,few,TRBJ2-7,CSVTDRVYEQYF,TGCAGCGTTACTGACAGGGTGTACGAGCAGTACTTC
.,TRBV14,few,TRBJ1-6,CASSQHQWDSPLHF,TGTGCCAGCAGCCAACACCAGTGGGATTCACCCCTCCACTTT
TRBD2,TRBV28,few,TRBJ2-2,CASSSAGETGELFF,TGTGCCAGCAGTTCAGCGGGGGAAACCGGGGAGCTGTTTTTT
.,TRBV18,.,TRBJ2-6,CASSGQGGAPGANVLTF,TGTGCCAGCTCAGGCCAGGGAGGCGCTCCTGGGGCCAACGTCCTGACTTTC
TRBD2,TRBV11-3,.,TRBJ2-2,CASSWTSGHTGELFF,TGTGCCAGCAGCTGGACTAGCGGTCACACCGGGGAGCTGTTTTTT
TRBD1,TRBV9,few,TRBJ1-2,CASSALPGGAYGYTF,TGTGCCAGCAGCGCACTCCCAGGGGGCGCCTATGGCTACACCTTC
.,TRBV9,few,TRBJ1-1,CASSLRTNTEAFF,TGTGCCAGCAGTCTCAGGACCAACACTGAAGCTTTCTTT
TRBD1,TRBV9,.,TRBJ1-1,CATRDRGLLNTEAFF,TGTGCCACTCGGGACAGGGGGCTGCTGAACACTGAAGCTTTCTTT
TRBD1,TRBV11-3,few,TRBJ2-5,CASSLGTGKETQYF,TGTGCCAGCAGCTTAGGGACAGGGAAAGAGACCCAGTACTTC
.,TRBV9,few,TRBJ1-2,CASSPQGGDGYTF,TGTGCCAGCAGCCCACAGGGAGGAGATGGCTACACCTTC
TRBD2,TRBV11-3,few,TRBJ2-5,CASSLVTSGKETQYF,TGTGCCAGCAGCTTAGTGACTAGCGGGAAAGAGACCCAGTACTTC
.,TRBV19,.,TRBJ1-5,CASSIVGIRPQHF,TGTGCCAGTAGTATTGTGGGGATTCGGCCCCAGCATTTT
.,TRBV29-1,.,TRBJ2-3,CGVSHSTDTQYF,TGCGGCGTGAGTCATAGCACAGATACGCAGTATTTT
.,TRBV30,.,TRBJ2-3,CAWSLPDTQYF,TGTGCCTGGAGTCTCCCAGATACGCAGTATTTT
.,TRBV18,once,TRBJ2-5,CASSPDRRVAETQYF,TGTGCCAGCTCACCGGATCGCAGGGTCGCAGAGACCCAGTACTTC
.,TRBV9,.,TRBJ1-1,CASSPLVNTEAFF,TGTGCCAGCAGTCCCCTGGTGAACACTGAAGCTTTCTTT
.,TRBV28,.,TRBJ1-1,CASSLIGETEAFF,TGTGCCAGCAGTTTAATAGGGGAGACTGAAGCTTTCTTT
.,TRBV30,.,TRBJ1-3,CAWSVWGSGNTIYF,TGTGCCTGGAGTGTCTGGGGCTCTGGAAACACCATATATTTT
TRBD2,TRBV23-1,few,TRBJ2-2,CASSQYSGGTNTGELFF,TGCGCCAGCAGCCAATATAGCGGGGGTACGAACACCGGGGAGCTGTTTTTT
.,TRBV15,large,TRBJ1-3,CATSRSLDTNSGNTIYF,TGTGCCACCAGCAGATCCCTGGACACGAACTCTGGAAACACCATATATTTT
TRBD2,TRBV30,.,TRBJ2-7,CAWSGGLAGEQYF,TGTGCCTGGAGTGGGGGCCTAGCGGGCGAGCAGTACTTC
.,TRBV9,.,TRBJ1-2,CASSVEAAPNYGYTF,TGTGCCAGCAGCGTAGAGGCAGCCCCTAACTATGGCTACACCTTC
TRBD2,TRBV11-3,medium-sized,TRBJ2-5,CASSPGYSGGQQETQYF,TGTGCCAGCAGCCCCGGTTATAGCGGGGGGCAACAAGAGACCCAGTACTTC
.,TRBV1,.,TRBJ1-1,CASSQGQGAARTEAFF,TGCGCCAGCAGCCAAGGACAGGGGGCGGCGAGGACTGAAGCTTTCTTT
.,TRBV4-1,few,TRBJ1-2,CASSQVGRTRSYGYTF,TGCGCCAGCAGCCAAGTAGGTAGGACCCGCAGCTATGGCTACACCTTC
TRBD1,TRBV9,medium-sized,TRBJ2-1,CASSVRQGDNEQFF,TGTGCCAGCAGTGTTCGACAGGGCGACAATGAGCAGTTCTTC
.,TRBV10-2,once,TRBJ2-7,CATRDSSSYEQYF,TGCGCCACCCGGGACTCGAGCTCCTACGAGCAGTACTTC
.,TRBV29-1,.,TRBJ2-7,CSARQGPYEQYF,TGCAGCGCCAGGCAGGGCCCCTACGAGCAGTACTTC
TRBD1,TRBV5-1,.,TRBJ1-3,CASSLAPGGSSGNTIYF,TGCGCCAGCAGCTTGGCCCCAGGGGGGAGCTCTGGAAACACCATATATTTT
TRBD1,TRBV9,.,TRBJ2-1,CASSVDRGVYNEQFF,TGTGCCAGCAGCGTGGACAGGGGCGTCTACAATGAGCAGTTCTTC
.,TRBV6-7,.,TRBJ2-1,CASSYGRGYRNEQFF,TGTGCCAGCAGTTACGGGCGGGGATACCGCAATGAGCAGTTCTTC
.,TRBV4-1,.,TRBJ1-3,CASSQETTGNTIYF,TGCGCCAGCAGCCAAGAGACCACTGGAAACACCATATATTTT
.,TRBV11-3,few,TRBJ1-1,CASSTHRLNTEAFF,TGTGCCAGCAGCACCCACAGATTGAACACTGAAGCTTTCTTT
.,TRBV11-3,medium-sized,TRBJ2-1,CASRQTGTDYNEQFF,TGTGCCAGCAGACAGACCGGGACGGACTACAATGAGCAGTTCTTC
.,TRBV10-2,few,TRBJ1-3,CASSEVGGNSGNTIYF,TGCGCCAGCAGTGAAGTGGGTGGGAATTCTGGAAACACCATATATTTT
.,TRBV16,few,TRBJ2-7,CASSHFRRSYEQYF,TGTGCCAGCAGCCACTTTCGCAGGAGCTACGAGCAGTACTTC
.,TRBV5-1,.,TRBJ1-3,CASRTDNSGNTIYF,TGCGCCAGCAGAACAGACAACTCTGGAAACACCATATATTTT